This record covers a single T cell receptor (beta chain). The record originates from a study of blood T cell repertoires in COVID-19. Study details: Sites in the United States, Italy and Spain provided acute and convalescent COVID-19 samples.

This CDR3 contains 17 residues. V lost 1 base to trimming and J lost 0 bases, with 16 bases between them. CDR1 and CDR2 (germline): LNHDA, SQIVND (reference sequence). TCRdb's copy holds only in-frame clones and misses some; the assay was immunoSEQ multiplex PCR. In the table there are fewer than 400,000 clones, 85% of which are singletons. The source material was peripheral blood. The chain employs TRBV19 and TRBJ2-7, with D tentatively TRBD2 (5 bases). This sequence was found in a young woman with acute or convalescent COVID-19. The CDR3 DNA follows: TGTGCCAGTAGTATAGGTCCACTCGGGGAATTCTCCTACGAGCAGTACTTC. Translation gives CASSIGPLGEFSYEQYF.